This TCR beta chain was captured by sequencing in a study of long-term antiretroviral therapy in people with HIV. Study-wide results and limits: Drawn between the mid-2000s and the late 2010s, the blood was possibly obtained under older ART regimens.

Every specimen provided 1-10 million cryopreserved PBMC before DNA extraction took place. This clone has just one count. What it binds is not known. V was pared by 2 bases and J by 3 bases, with 11 bases between. The V gene's germline CDR1 is SNHLY and CDR2 FYNNEI. CDR3 length: 15 amino acids. Samples were assayed with immunoSEQ v3.0 at survey level. Sequencing aimed to cover about 40,000-55,000 T-cell genomes per sample. Using immunoSEQ multiplex PCR, the repertoire was profiled, and TCRdb retains in-frame clones only, with some absent. The data contain 40,000 to 50,000 clones, about 94% of them singletons.

The chain is built from TRBV2 and TRBJ1-5; D possibly corresponds to TRBD1 (5 bases). The receptor comes from a man aged 25-45 years with HIV. Here the sequenced sample was unsorted PBMCs, taken around 9.2 years after starting antiretroviral therapy. CDR3 bases: TGTGCCAGCAGTGAATCTCAGGGTAACAATCAGCCCCAGCATTTT. Residues: CASSESQGNNQPQHF.